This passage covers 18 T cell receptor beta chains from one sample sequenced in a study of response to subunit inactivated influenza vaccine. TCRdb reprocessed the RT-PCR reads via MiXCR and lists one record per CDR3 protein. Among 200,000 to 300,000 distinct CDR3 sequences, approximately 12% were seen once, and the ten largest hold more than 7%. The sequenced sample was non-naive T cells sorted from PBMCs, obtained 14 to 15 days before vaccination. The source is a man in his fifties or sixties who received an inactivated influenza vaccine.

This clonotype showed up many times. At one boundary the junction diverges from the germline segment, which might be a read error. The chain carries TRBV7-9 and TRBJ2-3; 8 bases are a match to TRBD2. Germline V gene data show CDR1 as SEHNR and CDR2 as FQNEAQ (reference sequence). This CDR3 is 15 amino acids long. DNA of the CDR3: TGTGCCAGCAGTTTAGCGGGGCCTAGCACAGATACGCAGTATTTT. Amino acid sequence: CASSLAGPSTDTQYF.

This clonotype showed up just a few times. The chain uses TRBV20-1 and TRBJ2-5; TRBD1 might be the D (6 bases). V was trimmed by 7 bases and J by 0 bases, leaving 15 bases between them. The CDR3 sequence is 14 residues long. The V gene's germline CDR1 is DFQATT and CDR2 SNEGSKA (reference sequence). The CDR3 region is CSVLARGHQETQYF. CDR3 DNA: TGCAGTGTTTTGGCCAGGGGCCACCAAGAGACCCAGTACTTC.

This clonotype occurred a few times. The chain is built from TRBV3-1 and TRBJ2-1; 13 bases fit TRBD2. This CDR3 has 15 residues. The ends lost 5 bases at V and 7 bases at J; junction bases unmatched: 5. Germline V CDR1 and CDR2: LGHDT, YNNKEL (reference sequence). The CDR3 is CASSSLAGGMNEQFF. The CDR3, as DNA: TGTGCCAGCAGCTCACTAGCGGGAGGGATGAATGAGCAGTTCTTC.

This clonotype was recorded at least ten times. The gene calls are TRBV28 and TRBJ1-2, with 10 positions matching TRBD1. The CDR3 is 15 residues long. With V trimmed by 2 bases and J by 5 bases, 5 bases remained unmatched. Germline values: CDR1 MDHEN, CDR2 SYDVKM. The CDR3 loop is CASSLVPGQGYGYTF. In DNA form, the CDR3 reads TGTGCCAGCAGTTTAGTTCCGGGACAGGGGTATGGCTACACCTTC.

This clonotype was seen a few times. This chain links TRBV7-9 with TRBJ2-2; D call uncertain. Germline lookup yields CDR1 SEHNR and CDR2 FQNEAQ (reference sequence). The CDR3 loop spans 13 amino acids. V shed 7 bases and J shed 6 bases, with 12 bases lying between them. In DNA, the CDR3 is TGTGCCAGCAACCCTATGGGTTCCGGGGAGCTGTTTTTT. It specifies CASNPMGSGELFF.

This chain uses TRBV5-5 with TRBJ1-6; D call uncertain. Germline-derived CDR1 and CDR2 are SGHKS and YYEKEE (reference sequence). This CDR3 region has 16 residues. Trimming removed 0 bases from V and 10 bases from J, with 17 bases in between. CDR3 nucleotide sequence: TGTGCCAGCAGCTTGGAAATGTGGACGCTGAGCTCACCCCTCCACTTT. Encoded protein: CASSLEMWTLSSPLHF. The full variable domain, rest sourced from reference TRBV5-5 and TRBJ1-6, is DAGVTQSPTHLIKTRGQQVTLRCSPISGHKSVSWYQQVLGQGPQFIFQYYEKEERGRGNFPDRFSARQFPNYSSELNVNALLLGDSALYLCASSLEMWTLSSPLHFGNGTRLTVT.

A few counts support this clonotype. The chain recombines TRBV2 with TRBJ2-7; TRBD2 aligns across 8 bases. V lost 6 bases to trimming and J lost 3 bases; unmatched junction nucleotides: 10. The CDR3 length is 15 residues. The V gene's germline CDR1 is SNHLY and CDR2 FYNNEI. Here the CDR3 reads CASSTAGTSRYEQYF. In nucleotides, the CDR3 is TGTGCCAGCAGCACCGCCGGGACTAGTCGCTACGAGCAGTACTTC.

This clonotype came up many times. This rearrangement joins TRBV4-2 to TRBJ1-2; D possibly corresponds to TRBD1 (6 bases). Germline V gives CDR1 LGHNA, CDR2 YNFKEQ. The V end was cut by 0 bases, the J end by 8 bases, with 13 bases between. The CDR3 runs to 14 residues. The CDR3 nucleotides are TGTGCCAGCAGCCAAGAAATTCAGGGGAGAGGCTACACCTTC. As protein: CASSQEIQGRGYTF.

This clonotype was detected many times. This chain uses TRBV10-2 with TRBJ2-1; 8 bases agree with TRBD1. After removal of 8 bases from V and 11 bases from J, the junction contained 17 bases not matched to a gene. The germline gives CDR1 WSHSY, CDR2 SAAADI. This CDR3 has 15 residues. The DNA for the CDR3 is TGCGCCAGCCAGCCGACTCGGACAGGGTGGGGTAAGCAGTTCTTC. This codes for CASQPTRTGWGKQFF.

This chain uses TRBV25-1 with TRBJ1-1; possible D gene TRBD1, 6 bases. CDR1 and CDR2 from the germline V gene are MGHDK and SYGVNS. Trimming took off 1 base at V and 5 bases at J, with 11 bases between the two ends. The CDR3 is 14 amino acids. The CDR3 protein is CASSELQGRTEAFF. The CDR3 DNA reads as TGTGCCAGCAGTGAATTACAGGGCCGAACTGAAGCTTTCTTT.

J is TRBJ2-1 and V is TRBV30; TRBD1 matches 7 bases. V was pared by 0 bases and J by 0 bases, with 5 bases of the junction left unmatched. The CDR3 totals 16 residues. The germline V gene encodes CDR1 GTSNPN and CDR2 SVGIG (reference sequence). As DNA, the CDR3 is TGTGCCTGGAGTGTTAGGGGGCGGATCTCCTACAATGAGCAGTTCTTC. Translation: CAWSVRGRISYNEQFF.

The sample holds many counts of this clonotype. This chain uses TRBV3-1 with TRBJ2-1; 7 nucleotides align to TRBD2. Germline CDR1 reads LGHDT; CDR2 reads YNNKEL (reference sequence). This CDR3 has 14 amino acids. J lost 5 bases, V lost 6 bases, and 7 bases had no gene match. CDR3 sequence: CASRPRAGDNEQFF. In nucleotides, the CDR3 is TGTGCCAGCAGGCCCAGGGCGGGGGACAATGAGCAGTTCTTC.

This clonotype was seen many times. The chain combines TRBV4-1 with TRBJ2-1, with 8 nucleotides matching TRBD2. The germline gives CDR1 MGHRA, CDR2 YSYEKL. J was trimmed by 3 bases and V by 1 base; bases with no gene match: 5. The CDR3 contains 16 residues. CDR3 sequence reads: CASSQGGAGGYNEQFF. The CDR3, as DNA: TGCGCCAGCAGCCAAGGGGGCGCGGGGGGCTACAATGAGCAGTTCTTC.

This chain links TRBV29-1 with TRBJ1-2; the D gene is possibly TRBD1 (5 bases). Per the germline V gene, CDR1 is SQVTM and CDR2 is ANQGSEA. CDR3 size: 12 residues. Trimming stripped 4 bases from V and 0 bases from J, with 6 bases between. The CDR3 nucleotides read TGCAGCGTTGGGGGGTCTAACTATGGCTACACCTTC. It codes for CSVGGSNYGYTF.

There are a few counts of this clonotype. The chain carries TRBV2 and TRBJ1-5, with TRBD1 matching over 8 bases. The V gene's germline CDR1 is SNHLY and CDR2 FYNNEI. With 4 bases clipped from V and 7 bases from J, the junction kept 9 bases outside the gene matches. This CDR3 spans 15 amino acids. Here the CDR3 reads CASSAQGQGLQPQHF. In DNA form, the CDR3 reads TGTGCCAGCAGTGCCCAAGGACAGGGATTGCAGCCCCAGCATTTT.

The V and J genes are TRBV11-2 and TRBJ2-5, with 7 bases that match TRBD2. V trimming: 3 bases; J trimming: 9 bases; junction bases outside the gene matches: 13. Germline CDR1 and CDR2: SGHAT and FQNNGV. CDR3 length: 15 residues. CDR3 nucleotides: TGTGCCAGCAGCTTCACAGCGGGGTCCCCAGTGGCCCAGTACTTC. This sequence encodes CASSFTAGSPVAQYF.

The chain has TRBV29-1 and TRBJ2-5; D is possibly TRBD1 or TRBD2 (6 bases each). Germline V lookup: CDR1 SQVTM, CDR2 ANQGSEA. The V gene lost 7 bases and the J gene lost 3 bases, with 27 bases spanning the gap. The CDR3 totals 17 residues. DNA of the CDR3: TGCAGCGCCGAATCCCTCCTACAAGGGGGGTTAAAAGAGACCCAGTACTTC. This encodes CSAESLLQGGLKETQYF.

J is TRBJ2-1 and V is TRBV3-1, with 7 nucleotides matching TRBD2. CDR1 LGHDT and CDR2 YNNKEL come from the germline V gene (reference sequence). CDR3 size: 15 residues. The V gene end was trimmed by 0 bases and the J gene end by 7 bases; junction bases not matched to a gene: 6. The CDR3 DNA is TGTGCCAGCAGCCAAGATGTGCGGGAGACAAATGAGCAGTTCTTC. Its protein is CASSQDVRETNEQFF.